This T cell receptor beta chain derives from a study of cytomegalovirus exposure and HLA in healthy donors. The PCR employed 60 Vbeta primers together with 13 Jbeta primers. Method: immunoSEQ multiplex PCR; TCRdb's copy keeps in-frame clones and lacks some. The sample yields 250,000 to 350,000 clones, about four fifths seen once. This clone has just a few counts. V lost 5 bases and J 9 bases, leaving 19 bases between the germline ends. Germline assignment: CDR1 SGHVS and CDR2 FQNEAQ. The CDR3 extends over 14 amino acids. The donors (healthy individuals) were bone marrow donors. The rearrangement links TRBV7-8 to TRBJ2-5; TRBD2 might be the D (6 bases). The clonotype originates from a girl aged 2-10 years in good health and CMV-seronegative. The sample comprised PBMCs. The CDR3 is CASSPGTYSGAQYF. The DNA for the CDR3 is TGTGCCAGCAGCCCGGGGACTTATTCCGGGGCCCAGTACTTC.